This is a list of T cell receptor beta chains from one sample in a study of blood T cell repertoires in COVID-19. Method: immunoSEQ multiplex PCR; TCRdb's copy keeps in-frame clones and lacks some. Of some 45,000 clones listed, roughly 80% are singletons. Sequencing used peripheral blood. These receptors were obtained from a man between 60 and 70 years old with acute or convalescent COVID-19. CDR3s include the opening cysteine and the closing phenylalanine or tryptophan. D genes are given only for firm matches. Size tells how often a clone was seen (once, few, many) or the class of an expanded clone, and some rows leave it out.

D gene	V gene	clone size	CDR3 length	J gene	CDR3 DNA	CDR3 protein
NA	TRBV6-5	NA	14	TRBJ1-1	TGTGCCAGCAGTTACTCCGGGGGTAACACTGAAGCTTTCTTT	CASSYSGGNTEAFF
NA	TRBV9	NA	14	TRBJ1-1	TGTGCCAGCAGCGTAGAATACAGGAACACTGAAGCTTTCTTT	CASSVEYRNTEAFF
NA	TRBV6-5	NA	15	TRBJ1-1	TGTGCCAGCAGTTACAGCGGGACACCGAACACTGAAGCTTTCTTT	CASSYSGTPNTEAFF
TRBD2	TRBV6-6	NA	16	TRBJ2-2	TGTGCCAGCAGTTACGAAGCGGGGGCGTACACCGGGGAGCTGTTTTTT	CASSYEAGAYTGELFF
NA	TRBV4-1	once	14	TRBJ1-2	TGCGCCAGCAGCCAAGGAGCGGGGGACTATGGCTACACCTTC	CASSQGAGDYGYTF
NA	TRBV10-3	NA	13	TRBJ1-5	TGTGCCATCATGGCTGAAGCAGGTCAGCCCCAGCATTTT	CAIMAEAGQPQHF
NA	TRBV15	NA	15	TRBJ1-4	TGTGCCACCAGCAGAGATAGGGGATACAATGAAAAACTGTTTTTT	CATSRDRGYNEKLFF
NA	TRBV27	NA	13	TRBJ1-2	TGTGCCAGCAGTTCGACAGTCATCGATGGCTACACCTTC	CASSSTVIDGYTF
NA	TRBV10-3	once	14	TRBJ1-1	TGTGCCGTCAGGGGTACGGTAGGGGACACTGAAGCTTTCTTT	CAVRGTVGDTEAFF
NA	TRBV28	NA	13	TRBJ1-2	TGTGCCAGCAGTTTTTGGAGATTATATGGCTACACCTTC	CASSFWRLYGYTF
NA	TRBV19	NA	13	TRBJ1-1	TGTGCCAGTAGTGCCAACCGGGGCACTGAAGCTTTCTTT	CASSANRGTEAFF
TRBD1	TRBV15	few	13	TRBJ2-7	TGTGCCACCAGCCTGGGACAGGGGCACGAGCAGTACTTC	CATSLGQGHEQYF
NA	TRBV5-6	NA	19	TRBJ2-6	TGTGCCAGCAGCTTGTTAGAACTAGCCACTTCTTCTGGGGCCAACGTCCTGACTTTC	CASSLLELATSSGANVLTF
TRBD1	TRBV6-5	NA	15	TRBJ1-5	TGTGCCAGCAGGCGACAGGGCGGGAGCAATCAGCCCCAGCATTTT	CASRRQGGSNQPQHF
NA	TRBV18	NA	15	TRBJ2-5	TGTGCCAGCTCACCAGGGCCAGCGGAACAAGAGACCCAGTACTTC	CASSPGPAEQETQYF
NA	TRBV12-3/TRBV12-4	NA	12	TRBJ2-5	TGTGCCAGCAGTTTTACCCGGGAGACCCAGTACTTC	CASSFTRETQYF
NA	TRBV6-5	NA	12	TRBJ1-3	TGTGCCATACAGAGTTCTGGAAACACCATATATTTT	CAIQSSGNTIYF
TRBD1	TRBV6-5	NA	16	TRBJ2-2	TGTGCCAGCAGTTACAGCCAGGGGGCCACAACCGGGGAGCTGTTTTTT	CASSYSQGATTGELFF
TRBD1	TRBV3-1/TRBV3-2	NA	15	TRBJ1-5	TGTGCCAGCAGCTTCTCAGGGGGAAGCAGCCAGCCCCAGCATTTT	CASSFSGGSSQPQHF
NA	TRBV6-5	NA	14	TRBJ2-4	TGTGCCAGCAACCAGGACATAGCCAAAAACATTCAGTACTTC	CASNQDIAKNIQYF
TRBD2	TRBV6-4	NA	20	TRBJ2-1	TGTGCCAGCAGTGACCTACCGGGACTAGCGGGGGGTCCTTCCTACAATGAGCAGTTCTTC	CASSDLPGLAGGPSYNEQFF
NA	TRBV19	NA	12	TRBJ1-1	TGTGCCAGTAGTATGTCAGGGCCTGAAGCTTTCTTT	CASSMSGPEAFF
TRBD2	TRBV5-6	NA	15	TRBJ2-3	TGTGCCAGCAGCTTGAGTAGCGGGGGCACAGATACGCAGTATTTT	CASSLSSGGTDTQYF
TRBD1	TRBV11-2	NA	16	TRBJ2-1	TGTGCCAGCAGCTTGGCCTCCGGGACAGGGGGTCATGAGCAGTTCTTC	CASSLASGTGGHEQFF